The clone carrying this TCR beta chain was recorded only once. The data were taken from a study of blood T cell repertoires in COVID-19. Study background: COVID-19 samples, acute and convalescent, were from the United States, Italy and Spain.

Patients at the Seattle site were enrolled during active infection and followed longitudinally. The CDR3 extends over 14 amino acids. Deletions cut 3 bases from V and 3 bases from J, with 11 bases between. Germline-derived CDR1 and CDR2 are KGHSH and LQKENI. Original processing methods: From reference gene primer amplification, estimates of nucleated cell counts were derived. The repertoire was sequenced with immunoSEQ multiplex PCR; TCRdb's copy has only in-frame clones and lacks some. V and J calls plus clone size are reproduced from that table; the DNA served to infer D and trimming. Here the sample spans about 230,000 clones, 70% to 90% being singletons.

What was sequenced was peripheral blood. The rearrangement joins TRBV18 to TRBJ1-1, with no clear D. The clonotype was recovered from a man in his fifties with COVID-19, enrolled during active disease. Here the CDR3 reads CASSPTPGDTEAFF. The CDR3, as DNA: TGTGCCAGCTCACCGACCCCCGGGGACACTGAAGCTTTCTTT.